One TCR beta chain is described in this entry. Just one base apart from a much larger clone, this may be a read error. Germline V CDR1 and CDR2: SQVTM, ANQGSEA. The CDR3 loop spans 13 amino acids. Trimming took 8 bases from V and 4 from J; bases not matched to a gene: 10. These data originate in a study of metastatic and nonmetastatic thyroid tumors. The wider study: Across peripheral blood and tumor or nodule tissue samples taken from malignant and benign thyroid patients, the repertoires were compared with one another.

All patients reached thyroid surgery having received no treatment beforehand. TCRdb re-clonotyped the PCR reads via MiXCR. The sample shows some 28,000 clones, roughly 17% of them seen only once. V and J are TRBV29-1 and TRBJ1-2; the match to TRBD1 covers 7 bases. Sequences were obtained from blood. This clonotype was obtained from a female donor with papillary thyroid cancer or a benign thyroid nodule (not recorded which). Some clones in this sample may be carry-over from other donors' samples. CDR3 DNA sequence: TGCAGCTCTAGCCGGGACAGCCTCTATGGCTACACCTTC. Residues: CSSSRDSLYGYTF.